A single sample is the source of the 14 T cell receptor beta chains below, sequenced in a study of shared clonotypes between healthy human individuals. Sequenced by immunoSEQ multiplex PCR; TCRdb stores in-frame clones only, minus some. Of about 700,000 clones in the sample, 92% were seen once. CD45RO-negative, CCR7-selected cells formed the naive CD8 fraction, which excluded terminally differentiated effector memory CD45RA+ cells. The sequencing sample was made of naive CD8+ T cells sorted from blood. Every receptor here comes from a man aged 25-40 years in good health.

J is TRBJ2-4 and V is TRBV27; 11 bases line up with TRBD1. The CDR3 extends over 19 amino acids. Germline lookup yields CDR1 MNHEY and CDR2 SMNVEV (reference sequence). V lost 5 bases and J lost 0; bases outside the gene matches: 12. The CDR3 DNA follows: TGTGCCAGCAGTCCGGCCGGGACAGGGGGAGATCTAGCCAAAAACATTCAGTACTTC. Translation gives CASSPAGTGGDLAKNIQYF.

This chain connects TRBV5-8 to TRBJ1-2; possibly TRBD1 for D (6 bases). Germline CDR1 is SGHTS and CDR2 is YDEGEE. The V end lost 0 bases, the J end lost 4 bases, and 13 bases lay between the germline ends. CDR3 size: 15 residues. The chain's CDR3 is CASSLARGGGYGYTF. As DNA, the CDR3 is TGTGCCAGCAGCTTGGCGAGGGGGGGAGGCTATGGCTACACCTTC.

This chain joins TRBV6-5 and TRBJ1-4; D is ambiguous. The CDR3 has 13 residues. Germline-derived CDR1 and CDR2 are MNHEY and SVGAGI. V lost 9 bases and J 3 bases, leaving 11 bases between the germline ends. CDR3 amino acids: CASTGGPNEKLFF. The CDR3 coding sequence is TGTGCCAGTACTGGAGGGCCTAATGAAAAACTGTTTTTT.

CDR3 coding DNA: TGTGCCACCAATCCCCGACTAGCGGAGGGGGAGACCCAGTACTTC. Protein product: CATNPRLAEGETQYF. The J gene is TRBJ2-5, the V gene TRBV7-9; 9 bases match TRBD2. The germline V gene has CDR1 SEHNR and CDR2 FQNEAQ (reference sequence). V lost 10 bases, J lost 5 bases, and 14 bases stayed unmatched. The CDR3 has 15 amino acids.

This chain links TRBV5-1 with TRBJ1-4, with 8 positions matching TRBD1. Looked up from germline, CDR1 is SGHRS and CDR2 is YFSETQ. V dropped 2 bases and J dropped 8; count of bases not matched to a gene: 5. The CDR3 consists of 14 residues. DNA for the CDR3: TGCGCCAGCAGCTTAGGACAGGGAGCCGAAAAACTGTTTTTT. Translated: CASSLGQGAEKLFF. Full variable domain (remainder filled in from reference TRBV5-1 and TRBJ1-4): KAGVTQTPRYLIKTRGQQVTLSCSPISGHRSVSWYQQTPGQGLQFLFEYFSETQRNKGNFPGRFSGRQFSNSRSEMNVSTLELGDSALYLCASSLGQGAEKLFFGSGTQLSVL.

This chain links TRBV5-8 with TRBJ2-7, with 8 bases identical to TRBD2. Trimming removed 0 bases from V and 3 bases from J; junction bases left unmatched: 8. CDR3 size: 16 residues. CDR1 is SGHTS, CDR2 YDEGEE, per germline. This chain's CDR3 is CASSLGQREIDYEQYF. Here the CDR3 DNA reads TGTGCCAGCAGCTTGGGGCAGCGGGAGATAGACTACGAGCAGTACTTC.

V and J are TRBV4-3 and TRBJ1-2, with D perhaps matching TRBD1 (5 bases). Trimming took off 1 base at V and 0 bases at J, with 18 bases between the two ends. The germline gives CDR1 LGHNA, CDR2 YSLEER. CDR3 length equals 18 residues. CDR3 nucleotides: TGCGCCAGCAGCCAAGGAATTTCAAAAGGACACCCTAACTATGGCTACACCTTC. Translation gives CASSQGISKGHPNYGYTF.

This sequence joins TRBV5-1 and TRBJ2-7; D is possibly TRBD1 or TRBD2 (5 bases each). The CDR3 totals 15 residues. CDR1 is SGHRS and CDR2 is YFSETQ in the germline V gene. V lost 0 bases, J lost 0 bases, and 10 bases lay in between. The CDR3 here is CASSLVPGSSYEQYF. In DNA, the CDR3 is TGCGCCAGCAGCTTGGTCCCAGGGAGCTCCTACGAGCAGTACTTC.

In DNA form, the CDR3 reads TGTGCCAGCAGCCCGGGGCGGGTTAACTATGGCTACACCTTC. It translates to CASSPGRVNYGYTF. The rearrangement joins TRBV7-9 to TRBJ1-2; D might be TRBD1 (5 bases). The CDR3 runs 14 residues. The V gene lost 5 bases and the J gene lost 1 base, with 11 bases spanning the gap. Germline assignment: CDR1 SEHNR and CDR2 FQNEAQ (reference sequence). Full variable domain (outside the CDR3, taken from reference TRBV7-9 and TRBJ1-2): DTGVSQNPRHKITKRGQNVTFRCDPISEHNRLYWYRQTLGQGPEFLTYFQNEAQLEKSRLLSDRFSAERPKGSFSTLEIQRTEQGDSAMYLCASSPGRVNYGYTFGSGTRLTVV.

This sequence joins TRBV29-1 and TRBJ1-4; D remains unclear. With 4 bases removed from V and 3 bases from J, the gap between germline ends came to 9 bases. From germline, CDR1 is SQVTM and CDR2 ANQGSEA. The CDR3 extends over 13 amino acids. The chain's CDR3 is CSVGETANEKLFF. In DNA, the CDR3 is TGCAGCGTTGGGGAAACAGCTAATGAAAAACTGTTTTTT.

The chain uses TRBV29-1 and TRBJ2-7; D might be TRBD2 (6 bases). The CDR3 is 13 residues long. Trimming shortened V by 5 bases and J by 4 bases, and 15 bases separated the two germline ends. Germline CDR1 reads SQVTM; CDR2 reads ANQGSEA. The CDR3 bases are TGCAGCGTTTCGGCGGAGGGGAGTTACGAGCAGTACTTC. The encoded protein is CSVSAEGSYEQYF.

This chain links TRBV4-1 with TRBJ2-5; D might be TRBD1 (5 bases). This CDR3 is 16 amino acids long. CDR1 is MGHRA, CDR2 YSYEKL, per germline. The V end was cut by 1 base, the J end by 5 bases, with 17 bases between. The CDR3 region has the DNA TGCGCCAGCAGCCAAGTCACGGCAGGGTCCAGGGAGACCCAGTACTTC. This translates into CASSQVTAGSRETQYF.

The chain recombines TRBV9 with TRBJ2-3, with 10 bases aligning to TRBD2. This CDR3 comprises 15 residues. V gave up 9 bases and J gave up 2 bases; unmatched junction bases: 9. Germline values: CDR1 SGDLS, CDR2 YYNGEE. The CDR3 DNA reads TGTGCCACCAACCTCGGGACTAGCGACACAGATACGCAGTATTTT. This sequence encodes CATNLGTSDTDTQYF.

The chain links TRBV7-9 to TRBJ2-7; D uncertain. The germline V and J ends were trimmed by 5 bases and 3 bases, with 17 bases remaining between them. The CDR3 runs to 15 residues. Germline CDR1 is SEHNR and CDR2 is FQNEAQ (reference sequence). CDR3 in amino acids: CASSPALGPGYEQYF. CDR3 DNA: TGTGCCAGCAGCCCCGCGTTGGGTCCTGGCTACGAGCAGTACTTC. Complete variable domain (other parts from reference TRBV7-9 and TRBJ2-7): DTGVSQNPRHKITKRGQNVTFRCDPISEHNRLYWYRQTLGQGPEFLTYFQNEAQLEKSRLLSDRFSAERPKGSFSTLEIQRTEQGDSAMYLCASSPALGPGYEQYFGPGTRLTVT.